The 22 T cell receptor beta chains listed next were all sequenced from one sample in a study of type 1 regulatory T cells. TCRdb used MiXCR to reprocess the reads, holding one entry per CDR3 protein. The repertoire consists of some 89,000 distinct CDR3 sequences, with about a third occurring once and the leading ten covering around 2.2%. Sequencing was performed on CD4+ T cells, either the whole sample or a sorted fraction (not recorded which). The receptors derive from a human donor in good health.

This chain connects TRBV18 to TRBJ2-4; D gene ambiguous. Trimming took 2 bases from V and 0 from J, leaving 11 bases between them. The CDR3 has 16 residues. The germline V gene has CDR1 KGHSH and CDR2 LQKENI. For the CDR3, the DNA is TGTGCCAGCTCACCAGAATCCCAGCTAGCCAAAAACATTCAGTACTTC. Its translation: CASSPESQLAKNIQYF.

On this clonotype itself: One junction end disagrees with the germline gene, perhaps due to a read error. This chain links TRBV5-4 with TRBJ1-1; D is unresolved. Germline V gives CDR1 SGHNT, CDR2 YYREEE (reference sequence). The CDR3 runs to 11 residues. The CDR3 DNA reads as TGTGCCAGCAGCTCAAACACTGAAACTTTCTTT. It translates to CASSSNTETFF.

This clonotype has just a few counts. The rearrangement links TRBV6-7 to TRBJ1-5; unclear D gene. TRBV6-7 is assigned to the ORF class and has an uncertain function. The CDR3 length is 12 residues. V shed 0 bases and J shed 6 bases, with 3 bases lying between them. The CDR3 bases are TGTGCCAGCAGTTACTCTTCTCAGCCCCAGCATTTT. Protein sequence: CASSYSSQPQHF.

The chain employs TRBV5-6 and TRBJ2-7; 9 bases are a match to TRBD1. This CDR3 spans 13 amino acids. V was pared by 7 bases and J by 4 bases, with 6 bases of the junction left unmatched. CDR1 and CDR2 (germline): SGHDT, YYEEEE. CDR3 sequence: CASGRGQGYEQYF. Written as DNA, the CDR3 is TGTGCCAGCGGACGGGGACAGGGATACGAGCAGTACTTC.

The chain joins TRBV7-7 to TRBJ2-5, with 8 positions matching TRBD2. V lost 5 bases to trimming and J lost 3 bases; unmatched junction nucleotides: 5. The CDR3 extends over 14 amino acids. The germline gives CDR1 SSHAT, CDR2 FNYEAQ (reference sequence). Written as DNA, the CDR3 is TGTGCCAGCAGCGTGCTAGCGGGTGAAGAGACCCAGTACTTC. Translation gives CASSVLAGEETQYF.

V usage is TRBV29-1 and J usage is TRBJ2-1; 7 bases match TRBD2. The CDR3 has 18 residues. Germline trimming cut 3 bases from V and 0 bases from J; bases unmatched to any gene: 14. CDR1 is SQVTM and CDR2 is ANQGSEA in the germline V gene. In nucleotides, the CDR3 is TGCAGCGTTGATGGCTTTGGGCTAGCGGCGAGCTCCTACAATGAGCAGTTCTTC. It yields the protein CSVDGFGLAASSYNEQFF.

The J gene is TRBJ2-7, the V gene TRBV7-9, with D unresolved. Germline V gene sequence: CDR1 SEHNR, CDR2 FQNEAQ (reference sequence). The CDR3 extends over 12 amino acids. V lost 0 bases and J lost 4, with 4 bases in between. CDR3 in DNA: TGTGCCAGCAGCTTAGCCCAATACGAGCAGTACTTC. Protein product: CASSLAQYEQYF.

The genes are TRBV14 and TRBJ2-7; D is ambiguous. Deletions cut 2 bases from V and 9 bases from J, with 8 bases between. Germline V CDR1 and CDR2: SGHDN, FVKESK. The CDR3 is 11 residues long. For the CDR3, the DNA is TGTGCCAGCAGCCAATCCCGCAGGCAGTACTTC. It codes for CASSQSRRQYF.

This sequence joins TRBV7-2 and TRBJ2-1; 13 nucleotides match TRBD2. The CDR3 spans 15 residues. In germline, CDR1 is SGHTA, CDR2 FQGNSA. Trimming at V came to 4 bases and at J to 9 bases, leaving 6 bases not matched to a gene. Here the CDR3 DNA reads TGTGCCAGCAGCTCAGGACTAGCGGGAGTGGGTGAGCAGTTCTTC. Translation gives CASSSGLAGVGEQFF.

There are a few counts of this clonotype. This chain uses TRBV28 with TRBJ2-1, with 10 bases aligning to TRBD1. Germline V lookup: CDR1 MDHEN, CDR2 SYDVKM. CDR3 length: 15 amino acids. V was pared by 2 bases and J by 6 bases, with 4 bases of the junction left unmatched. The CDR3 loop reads CASSLPGTGVNEQFF. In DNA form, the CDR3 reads TGTGCCAGCAGTTTACCGGGGACAGGGGTCAATGAGCAGTTCTTC. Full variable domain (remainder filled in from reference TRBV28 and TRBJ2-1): DVKVTQSSRYLVKRTGEKVFLECVQDMDHENMFWYRQDPGLGLRLIYFSYDVKMKEKGDIPEGYSVSREKKERFSLILESASTNQTSMYLCASSLPGTGVNEQFFGPGTRLTVL.

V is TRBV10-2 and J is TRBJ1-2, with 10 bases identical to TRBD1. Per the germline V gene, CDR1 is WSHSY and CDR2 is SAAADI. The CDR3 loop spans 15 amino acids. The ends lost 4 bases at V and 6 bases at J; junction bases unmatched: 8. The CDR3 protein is CASSGPDRGSNGYTF. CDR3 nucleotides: TGCGCCAGCAGTGGTCCGGACAGGGGGAGTAATGGCTACACCTTC.

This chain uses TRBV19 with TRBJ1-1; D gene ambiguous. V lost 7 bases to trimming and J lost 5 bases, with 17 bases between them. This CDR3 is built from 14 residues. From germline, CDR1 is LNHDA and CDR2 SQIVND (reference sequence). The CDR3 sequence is CASTSQPSLTEAFF. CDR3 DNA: TGTGCCAGTACCTCTCAACCGAGTTTGACTGAAGCTTTCTTT.

CDR3 amino acids: CASSPEGGGANVLTF. DNA of the CDR3: TGTGCCAGCAGCCCGGAAGGGGGCGGGGCCAACGTCCTGACTTTC. The chain has TRBV3-1 and TRBJ2-6, with 7 bases lining up with TRBD1. The junction had 4 bases not matched to a gene; V was cut back by 4 bases and J by 4 bases. Germline lookup yields CDR1 LGHDT and CDR2 YNNKEL (reference sequence). This CDR3 spans 15 amino acids.

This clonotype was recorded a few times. The CDR3 protein is CASSLGSQKTEAFF. The CDR3 nucleotides read TGCGCCAGCTCTCTAGGGTCCCAGAAGACTGAAGCTTTCTTT. V and J are TRBV5-1 and TRBJ1-1; no clear D. V was pared by 7 bases and J by 5 bases, with 18 bases between. The CDR3 covers 14 residues. The germline CDR1 and CDR2 sequences are SGHRS and YFSETQ.

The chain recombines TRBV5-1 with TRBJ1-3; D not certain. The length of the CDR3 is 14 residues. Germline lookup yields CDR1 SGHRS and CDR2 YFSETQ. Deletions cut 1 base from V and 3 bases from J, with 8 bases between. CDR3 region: CASSLRGVGNTIYF. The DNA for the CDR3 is TGCGCCAGCAGCTTGCGCGGGGTTGGAAACACCATATATTTT. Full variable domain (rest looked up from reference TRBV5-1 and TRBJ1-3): KAGVTQTPRYLIKTRGQQVTLSCSPISGHRSVSWYQQTPGQGLQFLFEYFSETQRNKGNFPGRFSGRQFSNSRSEMNVSTLELGDSALYLCASSLRGVGNTIYFGEGSWLTVV.

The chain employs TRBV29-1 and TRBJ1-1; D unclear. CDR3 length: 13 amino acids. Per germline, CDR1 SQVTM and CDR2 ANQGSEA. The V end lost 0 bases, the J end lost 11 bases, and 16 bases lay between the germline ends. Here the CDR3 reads CSVEERALGVAFF. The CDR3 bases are TGCAGCGTTGAAGAAAGGGCTCTTGGAGTCGCTTTCTTT.

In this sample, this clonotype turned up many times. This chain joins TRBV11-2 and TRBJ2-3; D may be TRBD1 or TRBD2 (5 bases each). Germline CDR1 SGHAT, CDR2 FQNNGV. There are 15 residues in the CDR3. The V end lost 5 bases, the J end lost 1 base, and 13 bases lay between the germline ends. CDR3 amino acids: CASSRTTGRTDTQYF. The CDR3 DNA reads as TGTGCCAGCAGCCGGACGACGGGGCGCACAGATACGCAGTATTTT.

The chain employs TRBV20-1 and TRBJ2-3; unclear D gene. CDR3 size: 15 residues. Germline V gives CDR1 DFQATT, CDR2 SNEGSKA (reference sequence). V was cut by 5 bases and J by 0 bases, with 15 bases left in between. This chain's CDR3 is CSARGQFESTDTQYF. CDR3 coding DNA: TGCAGTGCTCGCGGCCAGTTTGAGAGCACAGATACGCAGTATTTT.

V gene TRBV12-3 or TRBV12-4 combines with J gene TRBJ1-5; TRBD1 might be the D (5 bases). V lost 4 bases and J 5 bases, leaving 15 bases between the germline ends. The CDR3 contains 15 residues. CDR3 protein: CASSWGQGFDQPQHF. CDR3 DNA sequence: TGTGCCAGCAGTTGGGGCCAGGGTTTCGATCAGCCCCAGCATTTT.

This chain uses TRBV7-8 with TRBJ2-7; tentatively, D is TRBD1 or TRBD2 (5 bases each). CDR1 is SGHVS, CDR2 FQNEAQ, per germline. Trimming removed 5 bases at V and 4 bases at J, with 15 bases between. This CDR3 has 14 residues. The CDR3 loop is CASSPGRRSYEQYF. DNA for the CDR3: TGTGCCAGCAGCCCGGGACGGCGATCGTACGAGCAGTACTTC.

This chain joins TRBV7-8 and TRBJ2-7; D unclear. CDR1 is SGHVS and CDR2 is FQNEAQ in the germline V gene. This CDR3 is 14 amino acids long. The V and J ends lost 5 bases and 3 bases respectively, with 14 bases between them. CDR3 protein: CASSMGMVDYEQYF. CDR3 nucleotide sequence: TGTGCCAGCAGCATGGGAATGGTAGACTACGAGCAGTACTTC. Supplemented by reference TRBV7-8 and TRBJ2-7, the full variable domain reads GAGVSQSPRYKVAKRGQDVALRCDPISGHVSLFWYQQALGQGPEFLTYFQNEAQLDKSGLPSDRFFAERPEGSVSTLKIQRTQQEDSAVYLCASSMGMVDYEQYFGPGTRLTVT.

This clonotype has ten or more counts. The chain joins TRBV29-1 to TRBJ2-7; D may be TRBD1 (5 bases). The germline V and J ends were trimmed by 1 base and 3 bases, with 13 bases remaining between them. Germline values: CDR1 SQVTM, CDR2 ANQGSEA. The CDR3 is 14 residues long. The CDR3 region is CSVEGEGAVYEQYF. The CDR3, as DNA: TGCAGCGTTGAAGGAGAAGGGGCGGTCTACGAGCAGTACTTC.